This TCR beta chain was captured in a study of CD8 T cells in Susac syndrome. The V and J ends lost 5 bases and 11 bases, in that order; junction bases with no gene match: 10. Germline loops: CDR1 MDHEN, CDR2 SYDVKM. This CDR3 is 13 amino acids long. With random hexamers, roughly 0.5 to 1 ug RNA was reverse transcribed. Each CDR3 protein gets one entry after TCRdb re-called the immunoSEQ multiplex PCR reads with MiXCR. The sample has about 200,000 distinct CDR3 sequences, more than 85% seen once. Sequenced input: CD4+ T cells from PBMCs. The receptor comes from a human donor with Susac syndrome. The V call is TRBV28, the J call TRBJ1-1, with TRBD1 identical over 8 bases. CDR3 DNA: TGTGCCAGCAGTACCGACAGGGGAAGGCGTGCTTTCTTT. This codes for CASSTDRGRRAFF.